The 15 T cell receptor beta chains below all came from one sample that was sequenced in a study of cytomegalovirus exposure and HLA in healthy donors. The PCR used 60 Vbeta and 13 Jbeta primers. Sequencing used immunoSEQ multiplex PCR; TCRdb keeps in-frame clones, though not all of them. The top ten clones hold about 7.5% of a sample with about 150,000 clones, approximately 85% of them seen once. Material for sequencing was PBMCs. The origin of the receptors is a woman in her forties or fifties in good health and CMV-seropositive.

The chain uses TRBV5-1 and TRBJ2-2; the D is unclear. Germline V gene sequence: CDR1 SGHRS, CDR2 YFSETQ. The CDR3 sequence is 12 residues long. Trimming left V 7 bases short and J 9 bases short, with 13 bases between. DNA of the CDR3: TGCGCCAGCCGCCCCGCGTCCCGGGAGCTGTTTTTT. As protein: CASRPASRELFF.

This chain connects TRBV7-3 to TRBJ2-1, with TRBD2 matching over 8 bases. Germline V gives CDR1 SGHTA, CDR2 FQGTGA. The CDR3 totals 16 residues. V was clipped by 1 base and J by 1 base; unmatched bases: 3. Here the CDR3 DNA reads TGTGCCAGCAGCTTAAGAGCGGGAGCATCCTACAATGAGCAGTTCTTC. The encoded protein is CASSLRAGASYNEQFF.

This chain uses TRBV29-1 with TRBJ2-3, with TRBD1 matching 8 bases. Germline V gene data show CDR1 as SQVTM and CDR2 as ANQGSEA. This CDR3 comprises 15 residues. Trimming took 3 bases from V and 3 from J; bases not matched to a gene: 8. The CDR3 region is CSVEDRTGTTDTQYF. CDR3 coding DNA: TGCAGCGTTGAGGATCGGACAGGGACTACAGATACGCAGTATTTT.

The chain uses TRBV6-1 and TRBJ1-1, with a tentative D call TRBD1 (5 bases). Germline CDR1 and CDR2: MNHNS and SASEGT. CDR3 length: 10 residues. The CDR3 reads CGLGRGEAFF. For the CDR3, the DNA is TGTGGACTAGGGAGGGGTGAAGCTTTCTTT.

V is TRBV5-1 and J is TRBJ2-1; D remains ambiguous. V shed 7 bases and J shed 1 base, with 3 bases lying between them. The length of the CDR3 is 11 residues. Germline CDR1 and CDR2: SGHRS and YFSETQ. CDR3 sequence: CASYSYNEQFF. DNA of the CDR3: TGCGCCAGCTATTCCTACAATGAGCAGTTCTTC.

The rearrangement links TRBV6-6 to TRBJ2-2; 7 nucleotides line up with TRBD2. The V gene end was trimmed by 4 bases and the J gene end by 1 base; junction bases not matched to a gene: 6. The CDR3 spans 16 residues. Looked up from germline, CDR1 is MNHNY and CDR2 is SVGAGI (reference sequence). CDR3 sequence reads: CASSLTSVENTGELFF. The CDR3 bases are TGTGCCAGCAGTTTAACTAGCGTCGAGAACACCGGGGAGCTGTTTTTT.

As concerns this clone: Mismatch with germline at one junction end may stem from a read error. V is TRBV7-9 and J is TRBJ2-5, with TRBD2 identical over 8 bases. The CDR3 is made up of 14 amino acids. Germline CDR1 and CDR2: SEHNR and FQNEAQ (reference sequence). The CDR3 DNA follows: TGTTCCAGCAGCTTTTCGGGGGGGACGGAGACCCAGTACTTC. Encoded protein: CSSSFSGGTETQYF.

V usage is TRBV18 and J usage is TRBJ2-2, with 8 bases matching TRBD2. The CDR3 extends over 15 amino acids. Germline CDR1 KGHSH, CDR2 LQKENI. With V trimmed by 6 bases and J by 0 bases, 3 bases remained unmatched. The CDR3 coding sequence is TGTGCCAGCTCTAGACTAGCGACGAACACCGGGGAGCTGTTTTTT. This gives the protein CASSRLATNTGELFF.

This clone was observed once. V is TRBV28 and J is TRBJ2-3; 9 positions agree with TRBD1. Unmatched junction bases numbered 7, after V lost 5 bases and J lost 4 bases. Per germline, CDR1 MDHEN and CDR2 SYDVKM. The CDR3 has 15 amino acids. The chain's CDR3 is CASSRLGTGPDTQYF. The CDR3 nucleotides read TGTGCCAGCAGTCGACTCGGGACAGGGCCAGATACGCAGTATTTT.

This clone has only one observation. As DNA, the CDR3 is TGTGCCATCAGTCGACAGGGCTCTAGCACAGATACGCAGTATTTT. This sequence encodes CAISRQGSSTDTQYF. The chain joins TRBV10-3 to TRBJ2-3; 7 nucleotides line up with TRBD1. CDR3 length equals 15 residues. V dropped 5 bases and J dropped 0; count of bases not matched to a gene: 5. CDR1 is ENHRY and CDR2 is SYGVKD in the germline V gene.

This clone turned up a few times. The gene calls are TRBV11-3 and TRBJ2-7; D ambiguous. This CDR3 has 13 amino acids. The V gene lost 1 base and the J gene lost 3 bases, with 7 bases spanning the gap. Germline V CDR1 and CDR2: SGHNT, YENEEA. The CDR3 region is CASSLGPYYEQYF. The CDR3 region has the DNA TGTGCCAGCAGCTTAGGTCCCTACTACGAGCAGTACTTC. Looking up the rest from reference TRBV11-3 and TRBJ2-7 gives the full variable domain: EAGVVQSPRYKIIEKKQPVAFWCNPISGHNTLYWYLQNLGQGPELLIRYENEEAVDDSQLPKDRFSAERLKGVDSTLKIQPAELGDSAVYLCASSLGPYYEQYFGPGTRLTVT.

V gene TRBV29-1 combines with J gene TRBJ2-4, with TRBD1 matching over 7 bases. Germline assignment: CDR1 SQVTM and CDR2 ANQGSEA. The V segment lost 0 bases and the J segment 1 base; nucleotides outside the gene matches: 3. The CDR3 runs to 15 residues. The DNA for the CDR3 is TGCAGCGTTGAAGAGGGACAGACGGCCAAAAACATTCAGTACTTC. Protein sequence: CSVEEGQTAKNIQYF.

This chain links TRBV30 with TRBJ2-7; D perhaps matches TRBD2 (6 bases). Germline assignment: CDR1 GTSNPN and CDR2 SVGIG (reference sequence). The CDR3 totals 14 residues. The ends were cut back, 0 bases at V and 1 base at J, with 10 bases in the middle. CDR3 nucleotides: TGTGCCTGGAGTGTGGGGGGATCGTCCTACGAGCAGTACTTC. Translation: CAWSVGGSSYEQYF.

This rearrangement joins TRBV7-8 to TRBJ2-7; 8 positions match TRBD2. The V gene's germline CDR1 is SGHVS and CDR2 FQNEAQ. Germline trimming cut 5 bases from V and 2 bases from J; bases unmatched to any gene: 14. The CDR3 sequence is 17 residues long. The DNA of the CDR3 is TGTGCCAGCAGCCCCCGGGGGGGGGTAGCGGGGACCTACGAGCAGTACTTC. Encoded protein: CASSPRGGVAGTYEQYF.

V usage is TRBV5-1 and J usage is TRBJ1-1, with D hard to call. The CDR3 sequence is 14 residues long. Trimming shortened V by 1 base and J by 2 bases, and 9 bases separated the two germline ends. Looked up from germline, CDR1 is SGHRS and CDR2 is YFSETQ. The CDR3: CASSLSMRNTEAFF. The DNA for the CDR3 is TGCGCCAGCAGCTTGTCAATGCGAAACACTGAAGCTTTCTTT. The variable domain in full, with the rest retrieved from reference TRBV5-1 and TRBJ1-1, is KAGVTQTPRYLIKTRGQQVTLSCSPISGHRSVSWYQQTPGQGLQFLFEYFSETQRNKGNFPGRFSGRQFSNSRSEMNVSTLELGDSALYLCASSLSMRNTEAFFGQGTRLTVV.